This T cell receptor (beta chain) is drawn from a study of cytomegalovirus exposure and HLA in healthy donors. This clone was seen a few times. Its antigen is currently unknown. The PCR had 60 Vbeta and 13 Jbeta primers. Original analysis: The count from a later analysis was 60 million to 85 million unique TCR beta chains, some 11 million of them shared. Assay: immunoSEQ multiplex PCR; the TCRdb copy retains only in-frame clones and omits some. That table supplies the V and J calls and clone size; D and trimming were determined from the DNA. The sample shows 150,000 to 180,000 clones, approximately 80% of them seen only once. Study observations and caveats: On later analysis, the bulk of CMV-associated TCR beta chains appeared to be HLA-restricted. CMV serostatus was the only recorded immune exposure for donors. An analysis was carried out at a later point. It showed that HLA-associated TCR beta chains were more clonally expanded than equally common non-associated chains.

Trimming cost V 3 bases and J 7 bases, with 21 bases left between them. The CDR3 consists of 17 residues. CDR1 is MNHNS, CDR2 SASEGT, per germline. This clonotype was obtained from a woman aged 40-49 years in good health and CMV-seropositive. The sample taken for sequencing was PBMCs. The chain uses TRBV6-1 and TRBJ1-4; no definite D call. CDR3 region: CASSEGSGRHPSEKLFF. The CDR3, as DNA: TGTGCCAGCAGTGAGGGGTCCGGGAGACACCCTAGTGAAAAACTGTTTTTT.